This TCR beta chain is drawn from a study of response to subunit inactivated influenza vaccine. Germline V gene sequence: CDR1 LNHNV, CDR2 YYDKDF (reference sequence). V gave up 3 bases and J gave up 0 bases, with 15 bases separating them. The CDR3 consists of 16 residues. Study results and caveats: Every seasonal influenza vaccination brings in few new T cells, the authors suggested.

Comment on this clonotype: Its antigen is unknown.

TCRdb called the RT-PCR reads again in MiXCR, with one record for every CDR3 protein. The data show 500,000 to 600,000 distinct CDR3 sequences, about 14% seen once. The sample here was PBMCs from blood, taken roughly 12 days after vaccination. This sequence originates from a man aged 50 to 60 who received an inactivated influenza vaccine. This chain joins TRBV15 and TRBJ2-7; TRBD2 is a possible D gene (6 bases). Here the CDR3 reads CATSRFPLASSYEQYF. The CDR3 bases are TGTGCCACCAGCAGGTTCCCCCTAGCGAGCTCCTACGAGCAGTACTTC.